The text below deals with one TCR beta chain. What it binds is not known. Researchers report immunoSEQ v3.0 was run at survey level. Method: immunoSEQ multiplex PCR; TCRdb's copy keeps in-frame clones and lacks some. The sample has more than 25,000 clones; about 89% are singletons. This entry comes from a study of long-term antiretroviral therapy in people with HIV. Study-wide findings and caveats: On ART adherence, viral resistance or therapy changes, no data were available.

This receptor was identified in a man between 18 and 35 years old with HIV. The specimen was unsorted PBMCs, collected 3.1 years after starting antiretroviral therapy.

CDR3 nucleotides: TGCAGCGTTGAAGGTCTTATAGACGAGCAGTACTTC. This translates into CSVEGLIDEQYF. V and J are TRBV29-1 and TRBJ2-7, with no clear D. Germline V CDR1 and CDR2: SQVTM, ANQGSEA. The CDR3 has 12 residues. The germline V and J ends were trimmed by 1 base and 5 bases, with 9 bases remaining between them.